The clone carrying this T cell receptor beta chain was seen only a few times. A sample-barcoded 5' primer and a J-beta primer mix were used in a second PCR of roughly 6 to 11 cycles. TCRdb re-analysed the 5' RACE reads in MiXCR, keeping a single row per CDR3 protein. Found here are approximately 1.5 million distinct CDR3 sequences, about 35% of them singletons; the top ten hold 10% to 12%. This CDR3 comprises 13 residues. V was cut by 6 bases and J by 7 bases, with 15 bases left in between. From germline, CDR1 is MNHNY and CDR2 SVGAGI (reference sequence). These data originate in a study of blood T cells in healthy people across ages.

The specimen sequenced was blood. V is TRBV6-6 and J is TRBJ1-2; the D is unclear. This receptor was identified in a woman under 40 in good health. This CDR3 is CASSPDSEFGYTF. As DNA, the CDR3 is TGTGCCAGCAGCCCAGACTCGGAATTTGGCTACACCTTC.